Reported below is one TCR beta chain. Its specificity is unknown. Produced via immunoSEQ multiplex PCR; TCRdb's table is partial and in-frame only. The table lists around 50,000 clones, more than 65% of them singletons, with 8% to 9.5% in the top ten. Input was about 616 ng to 6,500 ng of genomic DNA from tumor or blood. This sample was included in a study of T cells in tumors after PD-1 blockade. The wider study: Prior checkpoint blockade, systemic immunosuppressant use, or anti-cancer therapy within 4 weeks excluded patients. Treatment was either pembrolizumab 200 mg every 3 weeks or cemiplimab 350 mg every 2 weeks. Findings and caveats of the study: Some novel exhausted tumor clones appeared in pre-treatment blood, suggesting peripheral recruitment.

V was pared by 0 bases and J by 7 bases, with 12 bases of the junction left unmatched. The CDR3 has 16 amino acids. Germline CDR1 and CDR2: SGHRS and YFSETQ. This rearrangement joins TRBV5-1 to TRBJ2-7, with 8 bases that match TRBD2. The receptor's source is a human donor with advanced basal cell or squamous cell carcinoma (not recorded which). The sample in question was PBMCs, obtained before anti-PD-1 therapy. The chain's CDR3 is CASSLAAGLVVGEQYF. The CDR3 coding sequence is TGCGCCAGCAGCTTGGCCGCGGGACTAGTGGTCGGGGAGCAGTACTTC. The whole variable domain, filled in from reference TRBV5-1 and TRBJ2-7, reads KAGVTQTPRYLIKTRGQQVTLSCSPISGHRSVSWYQQTPGQGLQFLFEYFSETQRNKGNFPGRFSGRQFSNSRSEMNVSTLELGDSALYLCASSLAAGLVVGEQYFGPGTRLTVT.